These T cell receptor beta chains were read from a single sample in a study of blood T cell repertoires in COVID-19. Some clones are missing from TCRdb's copy, which holds only in-frame ones; the method was immunoSEQ multiplex PCR. The top ten hold roughly 2.3% of the sample, which has approximately 200,000 clones, approximately 83% seen once. Sequenced input: peripheral blood. These receptors were obtained from a woman between 55 and 75 years old with acute or convalescent COVID-19. CDR3s include the opening cysteine and the closing phenylalanine or tryptophan. The D gene is left open where the match is weak. Some rows have no size entry. The others give once, few or many, or a class for an expanded clone.

clone size,D gene,V gene,J gene,CDR3 DNA,CDR3 protein
.,.,TRBV5-5,TRBJ1-1,TGTGCCAGCAGCTTGGACAGATTGAACACTGAAGCTTTCTTT,CASSLDRLNTEAFF
.,TRBD1,TRBV7-9,TRBJ1-1,TGTGCCAGCAGCGCGGGGACAGGTTTGAACACTGAAGCTTTCTTT,CASSAGTGLNTEAFF
.,TRBD1,TRBV4-1,TRBJ1-2,TGCGCCAGCAGCCAATACCAACTTTGGACAGGGGAGATCGGCTACACCTTC,CASSQYQLWTGEIGYTF
.,TRBD2,TRBV2,TRBJ2-3,TGTGCCAGCAGGGAAACGGGGGGGCGGGTAGATACGCAGTATTTT,CASRETGGRVDTQYF
.,.,TRBV27,TRBJ2-3,TGTGCCAGCAAAAAAGCGGATACGCAGTATTTT,CASKKADTQYF
.,TRBD1,TRBV29-1,TRBJ1-2,TGCAGCGTTGTGCTGGACAGGGATAACTATGGCTACACCTTC,CSVVLDRDNYGYTF
.,.,TRBV6-1,TRBJ1-1,TGTGCCAGCAGTGAAGGACAGCCGGCCACTGAAGCTTTCTTT,CASSEGQPATEAFF
.,.,TRBV6-1,TRBJ1-1,TGTGCCAGCAGTGAAGCGGGACTTCTTATTGAAGCTTTCTTT,CASSEAGLLIEAFF
.,.,TRBV13,TRBJ2-7,TGTGCCAGCAGCACCACACACAGCTCCTACGAGCAGTACTTC,CASSTTHSSYEQYF
.,.,TRBV5-6,TRBJ1-2,TGTGCCAGCAGCCGGTACGGTGACTATGGCTACACCTTC,CASSRYGDYGYTF
.,.,TRBV3-1/TRBV3-2,TRBJ1-6,TGTGCCAGCAGCCGGGGGAGGATCAATTCACCCCTCCACTTT,CASSRGRINSPLHF
few,TRBD1,TRBV10-3,TRBJ2-2,TGTGCCATCAGTGACCGGGACAGGGAAGGATGGAGCACCGGGGAGCTGTTTTTT,CAISDRDREGWSTGELFF
.,.,TRBV6-1,TRBJ1-5,TGTGCCAGCAGTGACGAAGCTCGTAGCAATCAGCCCCAGCATTTT,CASSDEARSNQPQHF
.,.,TRBV5-1,TRBJ2-5,TGCGCCAGCAGTTGGGGGGAAGAGACCCAGTACTTC,CASSWGEETQYF
.,.,TRBV12-3/TRBV12-4,TRBJ1-1,TGTGCCAGCAGTCTCGGGGTTAACACTGAAGCTTTCTTT,CASSLGVNTEAFF
.,.,TRBV30,TRBJ1-6,TGTGCCTGGAGGGACTACTCCTATAATTCACCCCTCCACTTT,CAWRDYSYNSPLHF
.,.,TRBV12-3/TRBV12-4,TRBJ1-2,TGTGCCAGCAGCCGGGACTTTCTTGGCTACACCTTC,CASSRDFLGYTF
.,TRBD2,TRBV7-6,TRBJ2-7,TGTGCCAGCAGCTTAGGGAGCGGGATGTACGAGCAGTACTTC,CASSLGSGMYEQYF
.,.,TRBV19,TRBJ1-5,TGTGCCAGTAGTATAGATCCGGGAGGCAATCAGCCCCAGCATTTT,CASSIDPGGNQPQHF
.,TRBD1,TRBV23-1,TRBJ2-5,TGCGCCCGCCCGGGACCGACAGGGGTCTATGGTGGGACCCAGTACTTC,CARPGPTGVYGGTQYF
.,TRBD1,TRBV11-3,TRBJ1-5,TGTGCCAGCAGCTTAGGACTAGACAGGGAGGGCAATCAGCCCCAGCATTTT,CASSLGLDREGNQPQHF
.,TRBD2,TRBV12-3/TRBV12-4,TRBJ2-7,TGTGCCAGCAGTCGGACTAGCGGGGGCCCCCTATTC,CASSRTSGGPLF
.,.,TRBV30,TRBJ1-6,TGTGCCTCGTTAGGGGGATATAATTCACCCCTCCACTTT,CASLGGYNSPLHF
.,.,TRBV5-5,TRBJ1-1,TGTGCCAGCAGCTTAGTACACACCACCTCTCTAGGTTACGCTGAAGCTTTCTTT,CASSLVHTTSLGYAEAFF
.,TRBD2,TRBV4-2,TRBJ2-7,TGTGCCAGCAGCCAAGGACTAGCGGCCTCCTACGAGCAGTACTTC,CASSQGLAASYEQYF
.,.,TRBV30,TRBJ2-5,TGTGCCTGGATAGCCAACGGACAGAGGGAGACCCAGTACTTC,CAWIANGQRETQYF
.,TRBD1,TRBV5-6,TRBJ1-4,TGTGCCAGCAGCTCCGCCCTACAGGGGCACAATGAAAAACTGTTTTTT,CASSSALQGHNEKLFF
.,.,TRBV9,TRBJ2-7,TGTGCCAGCAGCGTAGATGGACGGGGGTACGAGCAGTACTTC,CASSVDGRGYEQYF
.,.,TRBV5-1,TRBJ1-3,TGCGCCAGCAGCAGAGAGACTGGAAACACCATATATTTT,CASSRETGNTIYF
.,.,TRBV6-5,TRBJ1-2,TGTGTCTCTCGGGGGGGCTATGGCTACACCTTC,CVSRGGYGYTF
.,.,TRBV5-1,TRBJ2-5,TGCGCCAGCAGCTCCCTAATTGGGCCCCCTAAAGAGACCCAGTACTTC,CASSSLIGPPKETQYF
once,.,TRBV5-6,TRBJ1-6,TGTGCCAGCAGCTTTCGTCTACAGGGTTATCTAGTGGGAAATTCACCCCTCCACTTT,CASSFRLQGYLVGNSPLHF
few,.,TRBV28,TRBJ1-5,TGTGCCAGCAGATCGGGGGATAAGGGCAATCAGCCCCAGCATTTT,CASRSGDKGNQPQHF
few,.,TRBV5-8,TRBJ2-7,TGTGCCAGCAGGCTAGTGGGGGGAAAGGAGCAGTACTTC,CASRLVGGKEQYF
.,TRBD1,TRBV28,TRBJ1-1,TGTGCCAGTCGCCCCTTACCTACAGGGGAGAGCACTGAAGCTTTCTTT,CASRPLPTGESTEAFF